Following are 8 T cell receptor beta chains from one sample sequenced in a study of blood T cells in healthy people across ages (dated by TCRdb to the mid-2010s). The receptor library was made with 5' RACE. For sequencing, an Illumina HiSeq 2500 was employed. A second PCR of about 7 to 12 cycles was performed with a sample-barcoded 5' primer and a J-beta primer mix. In-frame beta chains were kept once TCRdb had trimmed the public reads at Q25 with fastp and called clones with MiXCR. Identical CDR3 protein sequences are pooled into one entry, listed with their most common genes and DNA. The sample table contains about 720,000 distinct CDR3 sequences; only one count was recorded for about 20% of them. Under 25% of the sample is taken by the ten largest. Specimen: blood. These receptors all come from a man in his 70s in good health.

This clonotype was recorded once. The chain links TRBV5-5 to TRBJ1-2; 8 nucleotides match TRBD1. V gave up 4 bases and J gave up 5 bases; unmatched junction bases: 4. The CDR3 sequence is 13 residues long. The germline gives CDR1 SGHKS, CDR2 YYEKEE (reference sequence). The CDR3 DNA follows: TGTGCCAGCAGCACGGGACAGGAATATGGCTACACCTTC. Protein: CASSTGQEYGYTF.

This clonotype was observed a few times. The gene calls are TRBV29-1 and TRBJ2-1, with D tentatively TRBD1 or TRBD2 (5 bases each). Germline V gene sequence: CDR1 SQVTM, CDR2 ANQGSEA. V lost 7 bases and J lost 5, with 12 bases in between. This CDR3 spans 12 amino acids. DNA of the CDR3: TGCAGCGCGATCTGGGGACACAATGAGCAGTTCTTC. Translating gives CSAIWGHNEQFF.

This clonotype was counted a few times. The chain links TRBV4-2 to TRBJ2-7, with TRBD1 matching over 11 bases. Germline V CDR1 and CDR2: LGHNA, YNFKEQ. There are 14 residues in the CDR3. V gave up 5 bases and J gave up 6 bases; unmatched junction bases: 6. CDR3 protein: CASSADRGPLEQYF. In DNA form, the CDR3 reads TGTGCCAGCAGCGCGGACAGGGGGCCCCTCGAGCAGTACTTC.

This clonotype has more than one count but fewer than ten. CDR3 in DNA: TGTGCCAGCAGCCCCTTTGTCCCTGCGGGCGAGAGAAACACAGATACGCAGTATTTT. Residues: CASSPFVPAGERNTDTQYF. V is TRBV11-1 and J is TRBJ2-3; possible D gene TRBD2, 5 bases. Trimming cost V 5 bases and J 2 bases, with 26 bases left between them. The CDR3 covers 19 residues. Germline CDR1 and CDR2: SGHAT and FQDESV (reference sequence). Together with reference TRBV11-1 and TRBJ2-3, the CDR3 gives the full variable domain: EAEVAQSPRYKITEKSQAVAFWCDPISGHATLYWYRQILGQGPELLVQFQDESVVDDSQLPKDRFSAERLKGVDSTLKIQPAELGDSAMYLCASSPFVPAGERNTDTQYFGPGTRLTVL.

The genes are TRBV10-3 and TRBJ1-4; TRBD1 agrees at 7 bases. Germline CDR1 reads ENHRY; CDR2 reads SYGVKD. The CDR3 has 14 residues. J gave up 3 bases and V 6 bases, and 4 bases lay outside the gene matches. CDR3 region: CAISDRASNEKLFF. CDR3 nucleotide sequence: TGTGCCATCAGCGACAGGGCCTCTAATGAAAAACTGTTTTTT.

This clonotype was recorded a few times. Its ends do not fully match the called genes, so a read error is possible. V and J are TRBV6-5 and TRBJ2-5, with D tentatively TRBD1 (7 bases). Gene TRBJ2-7 matches the end of the DNA better, so the J call may be wrong. The CDR3 is 16 residues long. Germline assignment: CDR1 MNHEY and CDR2 SVGAGI. The CDR3 sequence is CACSQLRGTVAHEQYF. The CDR3 DNA sequence: TGTGCCTGCAGCCAACTTCGGGGGACAGTCGCCCACGAGCAGTACTTC.

Ten or more counts support this clonotype. The CDR3 reads CASSLFRYNEQFF. The CDR3 DNA is TGTGCCAGCAGCTTGTTCAGGTACAATGAGCAGTTCTTC. This chain connects TRBV5-4 to TRBJ2-1; D not resolved. Trimming took 1 base from V and 4 from J, leaving 6 bases between them. Germline-derived CDR1 and CDR2 are SGHNT and YYREEE (reference sequence). This CDR3 comprises 13 residues.

The CDR3 loop is CASSVSGTFYEQYV. CDR3 DNA sequence: TGTGCCAGCAGTGTCTCCGGGACATTCTACGAGCAGTACGTC. This sequence joins TRBV6-1 and TRBJ2-7, with a tentative D call TRBD1 (6 bases). This CDR3 is built from 14 residues. Trimming cost V 4 bases and J 3 bases, with 13 bases left between them. CDR1 is MNHNS and CDR2 is SASEGT in the germline V gene.